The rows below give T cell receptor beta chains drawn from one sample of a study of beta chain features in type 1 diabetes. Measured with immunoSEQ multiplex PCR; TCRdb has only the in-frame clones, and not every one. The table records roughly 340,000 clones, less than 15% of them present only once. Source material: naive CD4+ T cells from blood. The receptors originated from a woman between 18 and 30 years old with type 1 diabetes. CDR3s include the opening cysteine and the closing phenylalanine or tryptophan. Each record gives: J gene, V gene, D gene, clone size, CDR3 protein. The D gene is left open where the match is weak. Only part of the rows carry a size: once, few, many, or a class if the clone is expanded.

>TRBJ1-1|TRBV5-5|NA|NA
CASKRGGNTEAFF
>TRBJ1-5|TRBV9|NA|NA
CASSVGSWDPPQHF
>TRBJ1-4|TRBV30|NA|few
CAWSRGAAEKLFF
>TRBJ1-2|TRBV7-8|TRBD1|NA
CASSSGQFDGYTF
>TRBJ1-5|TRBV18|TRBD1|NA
CASSPTGDNQPQHF
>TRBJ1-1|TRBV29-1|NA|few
CSVEDSQNTEAFF
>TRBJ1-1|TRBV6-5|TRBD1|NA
CASSYSGTGNTEAFF
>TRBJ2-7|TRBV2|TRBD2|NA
CASRYGGGDEQYF
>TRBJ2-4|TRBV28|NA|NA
CATQTGPKNIQYF
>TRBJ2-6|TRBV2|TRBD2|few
CASSETLAGGISGANVLTF
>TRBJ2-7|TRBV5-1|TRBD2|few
CASSSLAGGEQYF
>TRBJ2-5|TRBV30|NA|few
CAWTTGRGRSETQYF
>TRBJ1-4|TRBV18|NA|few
CASSPRDKTTSNEKLFF
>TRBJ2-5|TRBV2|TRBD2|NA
CASSVRQLAGGSETQYF
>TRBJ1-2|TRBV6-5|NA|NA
CASSSGGYGYTF
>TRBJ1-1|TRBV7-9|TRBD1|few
CASSMGTENTEAFF
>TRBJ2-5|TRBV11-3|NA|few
CASRRSETQYF
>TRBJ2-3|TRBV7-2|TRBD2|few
CASSSYSGTSGRDTQYF
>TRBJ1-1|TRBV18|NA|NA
CASSPAWGRVAEAFF
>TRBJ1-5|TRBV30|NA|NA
CAWSSGGEWQPQHF
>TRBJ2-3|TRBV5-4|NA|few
CASRQTSSDTQYF
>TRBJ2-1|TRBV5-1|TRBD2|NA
CASSLGPGTSGDLGTRNEQFF
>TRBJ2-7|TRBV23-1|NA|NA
CASSQSNPQGMSYEQYF
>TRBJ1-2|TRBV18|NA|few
CASSPGVNYGYTF
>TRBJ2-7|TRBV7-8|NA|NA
CASTPDRVPYEQYF
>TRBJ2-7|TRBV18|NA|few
CASSRDSRAAEQYF
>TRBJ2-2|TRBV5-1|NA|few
CASSLNLAVNTGELFF
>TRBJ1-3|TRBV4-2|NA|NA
CASSQEVVSGNTIYF
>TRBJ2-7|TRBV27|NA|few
CASSLFRGASYEQYF
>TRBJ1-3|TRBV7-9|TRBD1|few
CASSLSGQGSGNTIYF
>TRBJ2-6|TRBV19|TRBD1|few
CASRRQGPHRSGANVLTF
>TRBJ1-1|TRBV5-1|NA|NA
CASSLVGTGDEAFF
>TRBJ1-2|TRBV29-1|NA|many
CSVATGRDYGYTF
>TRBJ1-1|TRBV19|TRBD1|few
CASSAIGTANTEAFF
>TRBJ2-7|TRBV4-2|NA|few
CASSQDVEGSSYEQYF
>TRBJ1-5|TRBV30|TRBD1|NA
CAWTSGQGYQPQHF
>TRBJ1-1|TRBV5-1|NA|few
CASSLRRRSPYTEAFF
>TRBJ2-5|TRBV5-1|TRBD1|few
CASSLSGQGGQETQYF
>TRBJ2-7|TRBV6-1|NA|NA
CASSDQGISYEQYF
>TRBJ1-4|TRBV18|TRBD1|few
CASSPPGTALNEKLFF
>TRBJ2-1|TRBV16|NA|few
CASSPRTSGNEQFF
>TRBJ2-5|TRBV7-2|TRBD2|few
CASSLAGGAGGGETQYF
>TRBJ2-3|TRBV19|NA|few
CASSIWGADTQYF
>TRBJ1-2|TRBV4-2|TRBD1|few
CASSQEDRVYGYTF
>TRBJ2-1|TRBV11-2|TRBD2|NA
CASSLGLVHEQFF
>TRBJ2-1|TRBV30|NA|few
CAWSVHGGGINEQFF
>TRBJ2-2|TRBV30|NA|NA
CANGGAGSTNTGELFF
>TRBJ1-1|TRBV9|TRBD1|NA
CASSVEPDRPMNTEAFF
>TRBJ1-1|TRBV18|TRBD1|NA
CASSLDRVEAFF
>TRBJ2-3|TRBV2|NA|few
CASSAGLLTDTQYF
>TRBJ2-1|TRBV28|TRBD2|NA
CASNRLAGVVYEQFF
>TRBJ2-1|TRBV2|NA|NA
CASSEAGGGYNEQFF
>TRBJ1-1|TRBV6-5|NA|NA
CASSSWAENTEAFF
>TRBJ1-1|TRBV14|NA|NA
CASSQEGTAGGAFF
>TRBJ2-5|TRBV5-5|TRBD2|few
CASSFGTSGRAKYF